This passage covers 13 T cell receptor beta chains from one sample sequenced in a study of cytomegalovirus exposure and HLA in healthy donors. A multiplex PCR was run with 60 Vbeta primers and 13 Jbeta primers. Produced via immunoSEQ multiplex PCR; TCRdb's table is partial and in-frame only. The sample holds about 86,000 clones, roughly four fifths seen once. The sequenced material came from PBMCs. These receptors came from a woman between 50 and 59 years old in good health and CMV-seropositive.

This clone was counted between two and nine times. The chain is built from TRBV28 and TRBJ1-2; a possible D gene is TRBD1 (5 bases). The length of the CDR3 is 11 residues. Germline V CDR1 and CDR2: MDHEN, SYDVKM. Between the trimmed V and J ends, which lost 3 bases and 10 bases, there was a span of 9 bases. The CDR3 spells CASSFRAAYTF. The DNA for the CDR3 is TGTGCCAGCAGTTTCAGGGCAGCCTACACCTTC.

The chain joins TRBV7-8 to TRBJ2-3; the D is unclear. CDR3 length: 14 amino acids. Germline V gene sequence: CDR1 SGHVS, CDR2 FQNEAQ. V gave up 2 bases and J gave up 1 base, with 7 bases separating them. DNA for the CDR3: TGTGCCAGCAGCTTATTGACACGCACAGATACGCAGTATTTT. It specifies CASSLLTRTDTQYF.

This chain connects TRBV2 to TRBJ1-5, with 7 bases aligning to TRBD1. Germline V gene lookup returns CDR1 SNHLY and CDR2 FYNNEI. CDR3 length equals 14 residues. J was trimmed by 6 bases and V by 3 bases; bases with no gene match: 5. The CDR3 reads CASSEMTGRQPQHF. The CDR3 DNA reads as TGTGCCAGCAGTGAGATGACAGGGCGTCAGCCCCAGCATTTT. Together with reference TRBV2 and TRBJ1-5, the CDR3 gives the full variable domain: EPEVTQTPSHQVTQMGQEVILRCVPISNHLYFYWYRQILGQKVEFLVSFYNNEISEKSEIFDDQFSVERPDGSNFTLKIRSTKLEDSAMYFCASSEMTGRQPQHFGDGTRLSIL.

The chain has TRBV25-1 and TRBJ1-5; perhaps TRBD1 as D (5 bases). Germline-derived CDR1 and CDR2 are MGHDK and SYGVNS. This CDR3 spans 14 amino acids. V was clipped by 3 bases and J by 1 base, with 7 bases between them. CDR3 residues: CASSEPGSNQPQHF. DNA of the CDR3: TGTGCCAGCAGTGAGCCAGGGAGCAATCAGCCCCAGCATTTT.

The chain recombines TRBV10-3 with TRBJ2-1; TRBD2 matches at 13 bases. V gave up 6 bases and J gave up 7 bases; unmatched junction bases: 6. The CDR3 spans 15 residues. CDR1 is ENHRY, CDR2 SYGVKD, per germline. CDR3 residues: CAIRTTSGRVNEQFF. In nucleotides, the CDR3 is TGTGCCATCAGGACAACTAGCGGGAGGGTTAATGAGCAGTTCTTC.

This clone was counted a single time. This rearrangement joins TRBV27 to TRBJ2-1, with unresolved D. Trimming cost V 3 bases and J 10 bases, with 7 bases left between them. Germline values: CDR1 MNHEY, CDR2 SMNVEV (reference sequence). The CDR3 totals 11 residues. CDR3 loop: CASSLRGEQFF. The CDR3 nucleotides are TGTGCCAGCAGTTTGCGCGGAGAGCAGTTCTTC.

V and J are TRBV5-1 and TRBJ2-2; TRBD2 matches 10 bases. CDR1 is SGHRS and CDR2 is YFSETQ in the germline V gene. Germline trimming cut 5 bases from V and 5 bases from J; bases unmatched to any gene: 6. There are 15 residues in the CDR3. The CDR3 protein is CASRVLAGDTGELFF. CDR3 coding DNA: TGCGCCAGCAGGGTTCTAGCGGGAGATACCGGGGAGCTGTTTTTT.

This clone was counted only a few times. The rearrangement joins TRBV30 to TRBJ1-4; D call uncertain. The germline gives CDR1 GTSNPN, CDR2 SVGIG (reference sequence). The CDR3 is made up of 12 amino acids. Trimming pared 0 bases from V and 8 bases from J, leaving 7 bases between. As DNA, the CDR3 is TGTGCCTGGAGTGTTACAAGAGAAAAACTGTTTTTT. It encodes CAWSVTREKLFF.

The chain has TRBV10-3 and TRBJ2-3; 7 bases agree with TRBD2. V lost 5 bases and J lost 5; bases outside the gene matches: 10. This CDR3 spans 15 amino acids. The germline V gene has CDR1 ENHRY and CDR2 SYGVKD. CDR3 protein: CAISQAGTIIDTQYF. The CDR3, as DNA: TGTGCCATCAGTCAAGCGGGAACCATTATAGATACGCAGTATTTT.

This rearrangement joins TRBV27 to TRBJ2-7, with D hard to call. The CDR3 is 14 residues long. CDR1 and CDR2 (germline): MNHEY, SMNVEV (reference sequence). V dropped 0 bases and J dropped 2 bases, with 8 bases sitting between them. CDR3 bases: TGTGCCAGCAGTTTATCTTTGGGCCCCTACGAGCAGTACTTC. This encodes CASSLSLGPYEQYF.

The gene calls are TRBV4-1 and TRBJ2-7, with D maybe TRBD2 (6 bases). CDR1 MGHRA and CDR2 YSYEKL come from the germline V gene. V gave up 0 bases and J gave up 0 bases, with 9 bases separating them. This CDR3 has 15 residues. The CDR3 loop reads CASSQEGTYSYEQYF. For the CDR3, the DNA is TGCGCCAGCAGCCAAGAGGGGACTTACTCCTACGAGCAGTACTTC.

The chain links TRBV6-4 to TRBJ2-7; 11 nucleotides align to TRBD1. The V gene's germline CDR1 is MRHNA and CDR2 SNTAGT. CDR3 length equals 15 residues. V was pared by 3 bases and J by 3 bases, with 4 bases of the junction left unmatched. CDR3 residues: CASSEEGTGGYEQYF. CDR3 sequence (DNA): TGTGCCAGCAGTGAAGAGGGGACAGGGGGCTACGAGCAGTACTTC.

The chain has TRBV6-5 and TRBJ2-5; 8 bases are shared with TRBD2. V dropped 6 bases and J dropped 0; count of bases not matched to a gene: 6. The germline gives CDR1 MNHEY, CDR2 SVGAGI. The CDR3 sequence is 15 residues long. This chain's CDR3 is CASSRSAGDQETQYF. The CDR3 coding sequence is TGTGCCAGCAGCCGGTCAGCGGGGGACCAAGAGACCCAGTACTTC.